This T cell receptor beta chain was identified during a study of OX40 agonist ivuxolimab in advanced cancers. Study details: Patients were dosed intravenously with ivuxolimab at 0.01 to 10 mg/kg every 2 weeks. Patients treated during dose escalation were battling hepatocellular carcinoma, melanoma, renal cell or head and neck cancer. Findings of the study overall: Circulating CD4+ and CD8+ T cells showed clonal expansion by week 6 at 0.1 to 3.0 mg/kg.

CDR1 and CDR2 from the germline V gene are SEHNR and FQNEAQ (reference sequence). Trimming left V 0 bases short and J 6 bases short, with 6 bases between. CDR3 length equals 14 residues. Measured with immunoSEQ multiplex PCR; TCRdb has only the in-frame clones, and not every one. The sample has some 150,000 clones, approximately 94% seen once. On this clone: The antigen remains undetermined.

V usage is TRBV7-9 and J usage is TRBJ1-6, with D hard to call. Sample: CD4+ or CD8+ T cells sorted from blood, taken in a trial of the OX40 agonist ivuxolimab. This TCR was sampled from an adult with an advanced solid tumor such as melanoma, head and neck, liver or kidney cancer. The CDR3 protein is CASSLAGFNSPLHF. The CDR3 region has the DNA TGTGCCAGCAGCTTAGCGGGGTTTAATTCACCCCTCCACTTT.